The subject of this entry is one T cell receptor beta chain. Its binding antigen is unknown. No qualities accompany the bases; no much larger clone lies one base away. This specimen comes from a study of blood T cells in healthy people across ages (dated by TCRdb to about 2015). For the study in its entirety: In model experiments, roughly one uniquely barcoded TCR beta cDNA molecule per two T cells was captured by template switching. To track age-related changes in TCR beta repertoire diversity, the study relied on deep sequencing normalized with unique cDNA molecular identifiers. Four age groups were formed from the donors: young (average approximately 15 years), middle-aged (approximately 40), aged (over 55) and long-lived (around 82). To avoid experimental bias, donors of different ages were spread randomly across the sequencing lanes. For two donors (one aged 18 to 30 and one aged 80 or older), the study analyzed two additional independent replicas of 1 million unique cDNA reads from the same blood draw.

The germline V gene (reference sequence) sets CDR1 to DFQATT and CDR2 to SNEGSKA. The CDR3, cysteine through phenylalanine, is 17 amino acids long. Just the 51-base CDR3 DNA is kept, in frame starting at base 1. The paper's findings and limits, for the study overall: Estimates of total diversity based on one million sequenced T cells were regarded as lower bounds and as underestimates. The percentage of naive T cells measured by flow cytometry correlated strongly with observed TCR beta diversity. The long-lived group showed more naive CD4+ T cells, fewer expanded clones and increased TCR diversity than the aged group, suggesting age selection. Because profiling used bulk unsorted PBMCs, naive and antigen-experienced compartments could not be compared conclusively. The CMV infection status of donors was not known, potentially confounding age-related changes in expanded clonotypes. As age increased, observed TCR beta diversity per million T cells dropped in a roughly linear way, and a significant reduction was already evident by age 40.

Libraries were prepared through 5' RACE. The sequencer was an Illumina HiSeq 2500. A second 7 to 11 cycle PCR used a sample-barcoded 5' primer and a J-beta primer mix. A template-switch 5' adaptor carrying 12 random nucleotides introduced a unique molecular identifier onto each TCR beta cDNA molecule. At least 2.5 million CDR3-containing paired-end reads were obtained from each sample. First-strand cDNA was synthesized from all RNA with the Mint cDNA synthesis kit, primed by a TRBC-specific oligonucleotide. All cDNA was treated with uracil-DNA glycosylase and then went through a first 18-cycle PCR with the universal primers M1SS and BC2_uni_R. The study's processing was this. For normalization, 1 million high-quality reads were randomly selected from each sample, with every read carrying a distinct molecular identifier. Reads with shared molecular identifiers were discarded instead of being binned into consensus sequences. CDR3 identification, clonotype clustering and error correction used MiTCR with a Q25 quality threshold and the strictest error-elimination algorithm. A nonparametric unseen species model with Euler transformation was used to estimate a lower bound on total TCR beta diversity. TCRdb passed the public sequencing reads through fastp at Q25 and MiXCR, retaining productive beta sequences. Each CDR3 protein gets just one entry, which takes the most common genes and DNA from the rows behind it. For this entry, the V and J calls and clone size follow TCRdb and not the study's own pipeline. For this sample there are some 640,000 distinct CDR3 sequences; around half appear just once. Under 35% of the sample comes from the top ten.

Systemically healthy Caucasian individuals from Russia, approximately 39 in total and aged about 6 to 100 years, were included as donors. Ten milliliters of peripheral blood were drawn from each donor into EDTA-treated Vacutainer tubes. Ficoll-Paque density-gradient centrifugation was used to isolate PBMCs, with at least 6.5 million obtained per sample. Trizol reagent was used to extract total RNA from the PBMCs, yielding at least 5.5 micrograms per sample. The percentages of naive CD45RAhigh/CD27high T cells were determined by flow cytometry on a PBMC aliquot from every donor. The sequence was obtained from a woman aged 60 to 75 in good health. The rearrangement joined TRBV20-1 to TRBJ2-1; 10 of the junction bases match TRBD2. Near its end, the DNA agrees better with TRBJ2-7, so the J call may be wrong. Sequenced sample: blood. The CDR3 corresponds to CSGVSLAGASSYNEQYF. The sequenced DNA is TGCAGTGGGGTTTCCCTAGCGGGGGCCAGCTCCTACAATGAGCAGTACTTC.